Listed below are T cell receptor beta chains from one sample, sequenced in a study of blood T cell repertoires in COVID-19. TCRdb keeps only in-frame clones here, not all; method: immunoSEQ multiplex PCR. The sample shows over 60,000 clones, more than 80% of them seen only once. The source material was peripheral blood. Receptors originate from a human donor in a cohort sampled during active COVID-19. Each CDR3 is given with its conserved first and last residue. The D gene is left open where the match is weak. For some rows the clone size is stated as once, few or many, or as a class when expanded; others skip it.

cdr3_length d_call j_call clone_size v_call cdr3_aa cdr3_nt
16 NA TRBJ2-3 NA TRBV4-2 CASSPQLAEYTDTQYF TGTGCCAGCAGCCCACAATTAGCGGAGTACACAGATACGCAGTATTTT
13 NA TRBJ1-2 NA TRBV6-2/TRBV6-3 CASSYRDTYGYTF TGTGCCAGCAGTTACCGGGACACCTATGGCTACACCTTC
15 NA TRBJ1-3 NA TRBV2 CASSVSGAYGNTIYF TGTGCCAGCAGTGTTTCAGGGGCATATGGAAACACCATATATTTT
14 NA TRBJ1-2 NA TRBV7-2 CASSLLTSNYGYTF TGTGCCAGCAGCCTCCTCACTTCTAACTATGGCTACACCTTC
13 TRBD1 TRBJ2-7 NA TRBV7-8 CASSLGETDRERF TGTGCCAGCAGCTTAGGTGAGACGGACAGGGAGAGGTTC
14 NA TRBJ2-7 NA TRBV2 CASSGRGSLPEQYF TGTGCCAGCAGTGGGAGAGGTTCGCTTCCCGAGCAGTACTTC
11 TRBD2 TRBJ2-7 NA TRBV20-1 CSVGTSSEQYF TGCAGTGTGGGGACTAGCTCCGAGCAGTACTTC
16 TRBD2 TRBJ2-2 NA TRBV6-6 CASSYRLAGVGGELFF TGTGCCAGCAGTTACAGGCTAGCGGGAGTGGGCGGGGAGCTGTTTTTT
15 TRBD1 TRBJ2-7 NA TRBV2 CASSPTGTDAYEQYF TGTGCCAGCAGTCCTACCGGGACAGACGCCTACGAGCAGTACTTC
17 TRBD2 TRBJ2-3 NA TRBV5-1 CASSTAGLAASTDTQYF TGCGCCAGCAGCACCGCGGGACTAGCGGCTAGCACAGATACGCAGTATTTT
15 NA TRBJ2-7 NA TRBV6-1 CASSEGPGEAYEQYF TGTGCCAGCAGTGAGGGACCGGGAGAGGCCTACGAGCAGTACTTC
13 NA TRBJ2-2 few TRBV7-9 CASSPLSSGELFF TGTGCCAGCAGCCCTTTATCTTCCGGGGAGCTGTTTTTT
16 NA TRBJ2-5 NA TRBV5-4 CASSLVGQRGWETQYF TGTGCCAGCAGCTTGGTGGGTCAGCGTGGATGGGAGACCCAGTACTTC
15 TRBD1 TRBJ1-2 NA TRBV27 CASSLRGQGNYGYTF TGTGCCAGCAGTTTAAGGGGGCAGGGAAACTATGGCTACACCTTC
16 TRBD2 TRBJ2-1 NA TRBV2 CASSDFRGLAVPEQFF TGTGCCAGCAGTGACTTTCGCGGACTAGCGGTTCCTGAGCAGTTCTTC
15 NA TRBJ1-6 NA TRBV5-4 CASSLAGGLNSPLHF TGTGCCAGCAGCTTGGCGGGAGGGTTGAATTCACCCCTCCACTTT
16 NA TRBJ1-4 NA TRBV11-2 CASSPGQSPTNEKLFF TGTGCCAGCAGCCCCGGACAGAGCCCAACTAATGAAAAACTGTTTTTT
14 NA TRBJ1-2 once TRBV2 CASSESARVYGYTF TGTGCCAGCAGTGAATCGGCCAGGGTCTATGGCTACACCTTC
15 NA TRBJ1-3 NA TRBV5-1 CASSLDGSVGNTIYF TGCGCCAGCAGCTTGGACGGGAGTGTAGGAAACACCATATATTTT
15 NA TRBJ2-5 NA TRBV9 CASSVYDSFGETQYF TGTGCCAGCAGCGTATATGACAGCTTCGGGGAGACCCAGTACTTC
15 NA TRBJ2-7 NA TRBV5-1 CASSLSGRAEYEQYF TGCGCCAGCAGCTTGTCTGGCAGGGCGGAATACGAGCAGTACTTC
16 TRBD1 TRBJ1-2 NA TRBV27 CASPKNNRDREHGYTF TGTGCCAGCCCTAAGAATAACCGGGACAGGGAACATGGCTACACCTTC
15 NA TRBJ2-1 NA TRBV2 CASSELGQAYNEQFF TGTGCCAGCAGTGAATTGGGTCAGGCGTACAATGAGCAGTTCTTC
14 NA TRBJ1-6 once TRBV6-2/TRBV6-3 CASSGSSYNSPLHF TGTGCCAGCAGTGGTAGCTCCTATAATTCACCCCTCCACTTT
13 NA TRBJ2-1 NA TRBV6-5 CASGALLKHEQFF TGTGCCAGCGGGGCCCTCCTAAAGCATGAGCAGTTCTTC
13 TRBD1 TRBJ1-5 NA TRBV5-6 CASSRDRDQPQHF TGTGCCAGCAGCAGGGACAGAGATCAGCCCCAGCATTTT
15 TRBD1 TRBJ2-7 NA TRBV3-1/TRBV3-2 CASSSLGQGAYEQYF TGTGCCAGCAGCTCCCTCGGACAGGGGGCCTACGAGCAGTACTTC
12 TRBD1 TRBJ1-2 NA TRBV29-1 CSFGTGGLGYTF TGCAGCTTCGGAACAGGGGGCCTTGGCTACACCTTC